The present entry profiles one TCR beta chain with its context. This sample is part of a study of blood T cell repertoires in COVID-19. The wider study: Samples of COVID-19 (acute and convalescent) were obtained from the United States, Italy and Spain. PBMCs, B-cell-depleted T cells, or T cells provided the cDNA or gDNA that made up the material.

V was pared by 4 bases and J by 3 bases, with 6 bases of the junction left unmatched. Germline V gene data show CDR1 as SGHNT and CDR2 as YYREEE (reference sequence). The CDR3 runs 14 residues. In the original processing: From reference gene primer amplification, estimates of nucleated cell counts were derived. Produced via immunoSEQ multiplex PCR; TCRdb's table is partial and in-frame only. For V, J and clone size, that table is used; D and trimming come from the DNA. This table has about 300,000 clones, more than 70% appearing once. Sequencing was performed on peripheral blood. V gene TRBV5-4 combines with J gene TRBJ1-2; 7 bases are a match to TRBD1. The TCR comes from a man younger than 35 who had recovered from COVID-19. The CDR3 spells CASSTRDRDYGYTF. CDR3 sequence (DNA): TGTGCCAGCAGCACCCGGGACAGAGACTATGGCTACACCTTC.